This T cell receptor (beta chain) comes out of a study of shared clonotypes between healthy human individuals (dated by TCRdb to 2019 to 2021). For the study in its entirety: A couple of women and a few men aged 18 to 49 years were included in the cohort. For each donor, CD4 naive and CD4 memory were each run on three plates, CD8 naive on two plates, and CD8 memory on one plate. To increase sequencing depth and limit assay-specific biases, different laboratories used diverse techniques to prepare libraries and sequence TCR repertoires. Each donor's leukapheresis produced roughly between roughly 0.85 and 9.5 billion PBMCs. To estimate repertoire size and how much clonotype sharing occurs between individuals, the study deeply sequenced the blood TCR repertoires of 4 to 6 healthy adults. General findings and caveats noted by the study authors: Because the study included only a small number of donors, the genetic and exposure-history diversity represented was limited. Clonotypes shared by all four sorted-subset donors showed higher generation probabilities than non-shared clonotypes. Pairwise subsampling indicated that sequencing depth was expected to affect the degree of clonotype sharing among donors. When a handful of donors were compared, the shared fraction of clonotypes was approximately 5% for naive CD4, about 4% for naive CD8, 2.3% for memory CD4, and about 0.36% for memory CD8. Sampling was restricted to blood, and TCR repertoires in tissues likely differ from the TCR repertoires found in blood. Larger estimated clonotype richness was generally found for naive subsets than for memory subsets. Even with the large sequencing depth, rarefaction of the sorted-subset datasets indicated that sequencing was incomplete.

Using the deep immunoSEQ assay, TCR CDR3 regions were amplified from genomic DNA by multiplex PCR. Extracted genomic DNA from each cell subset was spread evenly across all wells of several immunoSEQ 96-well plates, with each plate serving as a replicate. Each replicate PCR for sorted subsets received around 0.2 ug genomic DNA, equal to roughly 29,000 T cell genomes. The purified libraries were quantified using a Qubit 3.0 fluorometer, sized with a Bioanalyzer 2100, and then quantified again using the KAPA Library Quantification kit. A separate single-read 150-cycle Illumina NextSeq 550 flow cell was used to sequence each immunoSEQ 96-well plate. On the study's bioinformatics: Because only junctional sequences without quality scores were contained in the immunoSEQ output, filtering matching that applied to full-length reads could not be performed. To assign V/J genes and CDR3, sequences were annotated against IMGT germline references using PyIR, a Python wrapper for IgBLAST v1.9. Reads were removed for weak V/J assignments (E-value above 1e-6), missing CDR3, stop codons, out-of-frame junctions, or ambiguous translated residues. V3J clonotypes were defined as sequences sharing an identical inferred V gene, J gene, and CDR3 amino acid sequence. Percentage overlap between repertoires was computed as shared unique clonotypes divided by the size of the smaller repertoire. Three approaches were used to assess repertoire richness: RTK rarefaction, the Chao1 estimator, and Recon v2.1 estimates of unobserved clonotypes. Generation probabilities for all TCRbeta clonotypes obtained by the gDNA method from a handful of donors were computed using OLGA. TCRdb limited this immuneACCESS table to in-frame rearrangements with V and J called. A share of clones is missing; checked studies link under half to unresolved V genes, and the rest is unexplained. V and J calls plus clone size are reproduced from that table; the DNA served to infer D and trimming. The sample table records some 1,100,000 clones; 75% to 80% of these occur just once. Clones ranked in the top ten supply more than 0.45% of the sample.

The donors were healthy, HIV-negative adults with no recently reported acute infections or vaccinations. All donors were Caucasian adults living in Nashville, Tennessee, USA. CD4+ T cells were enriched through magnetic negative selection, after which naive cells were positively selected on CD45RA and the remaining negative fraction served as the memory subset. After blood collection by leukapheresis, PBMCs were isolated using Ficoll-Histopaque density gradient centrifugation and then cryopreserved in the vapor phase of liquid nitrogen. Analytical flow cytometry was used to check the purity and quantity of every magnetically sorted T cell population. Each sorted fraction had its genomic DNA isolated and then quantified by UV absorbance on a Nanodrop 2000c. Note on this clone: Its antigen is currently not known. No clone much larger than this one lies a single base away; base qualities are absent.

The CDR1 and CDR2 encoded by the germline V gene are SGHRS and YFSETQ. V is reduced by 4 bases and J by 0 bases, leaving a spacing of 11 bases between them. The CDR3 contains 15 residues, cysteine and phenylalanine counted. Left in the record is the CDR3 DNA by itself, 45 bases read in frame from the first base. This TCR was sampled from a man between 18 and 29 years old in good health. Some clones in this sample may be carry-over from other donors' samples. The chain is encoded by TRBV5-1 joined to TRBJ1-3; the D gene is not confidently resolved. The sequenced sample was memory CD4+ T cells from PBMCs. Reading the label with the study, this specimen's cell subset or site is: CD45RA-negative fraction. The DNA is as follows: TGCGCCAGCAGCCAAGACGGAAACTCTGGAAACACCATATATTTT. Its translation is CASSQDGNSGNTIYF.